This entry lists 10 T cell receptor beta chains sequenced from one sample in a study of T cells in Graves' hyperthyroidism and ophthalmopathy. Amplification targeted TCR beta CDR3 regions from RNA transcripts. A set of HTBI primers served as the primers for a first-round RT-PCR of the TCR CDR3. One entry per CDR3 protein, called by TCRdb with MiXCR from the multiplex PCR reads. Here the sample spans 550,000 to 600,000 distinct CDR3 sequences, under 60% being singletons. Source material: peripheral blood or thyroid tissue (not recorded which). These receptors originate from an adult woman with Graves' disease, either hyperthyroidism or ophthalmopathy (not recorded which).

This clonotype has a count of ten or more. This chain connects TRBV7-9 to TRBJ1-1; D unresolved. CDR3 size: 11 residues. V gave up 5 bases and J gave up 6 bases, with 7 bases separating them. The V gene's germline CDR1 is SEHNR and CDR2 FQNEAQ (reference sequence). This CDR3 reads CASSREAEAFF. The CDR3 DNA reads as TGTGCCAGCAGCAGGGAGGCTGAAGCTTTCTTT.

The rearrangement links TRBV5-1 to TRBJ1-3; D is possibly TRBD1 (6 bases). The V end was cut by 2 bases, the J end by 7 bases, with 10 bases between. CDR1 is SGHRS and CDR2 is YFSETQ in the germline V gene. CDR3 length: 13 residues. The CDR3: CASSFNRDNTIYF. Here the CDR3 DNA reads TGCGCCAGCAGCTTCAACAGGGACAACACCATATATTTT.

This chain links TRBV19 with TRBJ1-1, with D perhaps matching TRBD1 (6 bases). CDR1 LNHDA and CDR2 SQIVND come from the germline V gene (reference sequence). CDR3 length: 12 amino acids. V lost 0 bases, J lost 8 bases, and 7 bases lay in between. This chain's CDR3 is CASSIDQGEAFF. Here the CDR3 DNA reads TGTGCCAGTAGTATAGATCAGGGGGAAGCTTTCTTT.

This clonotype was picked up one time. This chain connects TRBV7-6 to TRBJ1-5; D may be TRBD1 (6 bases). The CDR3 is made up of 16 amino acids. The V end lost 1 base, the J end lost 6 bases, and 16 bases lay between the germline ends. Germline V lookup: CDR1 SGHVS, CDR2 FNYEAQ. The CDR3 nucleotides read TGTGCCAGCAGCTTAGTACAGGGCTCTTATCCTCAGCCCCAGCATTTT. Protein: CASSLVQGSYPQPQHF.

The chain is built from TRBV19 and TRBJ2-6; D is perhaps TRBD1 (5 bases). The germline V and J ends were trimmed by 5 bases and 4 bases, with 9 bases remaining between them. This CDR3 is 14 amino acids long. From germline, CDR1 is LNHDA and CDR2 SQIVND (reference sequence). CDR3 nucleotides: TGTGCCAGTAGTGAGGACACCGGGGCCAACGTCCTGACTTTC. The encoded protein is CASSEDTGANVLTF.

The CDR3 region has the DNA TGCGCCAGTCGGGACTTAAACACAGATACGCAGTATTTT. Protein sequence: CASRDLNTDTQYF. The rearrangement joins TRBV10-2 to TRBJ2-3; weak D call: TRBD2 (6 bases). The CDR3 sequence is 13 residues long. CDR1 is WSHSY and CDR2 is SAAADI in the germline V gene. Trimming removed 9 bases at V and 2 bases at J, with 12 bases between.

This clonotype showed up many times. CDR3: CSATSGQLYGELFF. Written as DNA, the CDR3 is TGCAGTGCTACCTCGGGACAGTTATACGGGGAGCTGTTTTTT. V is TRBV20-1 and J is TRBJ2-2; 7 bases are shared with TRBD1. The trim removed 4 bases at V and 7 bases at J, leaving 9 bases unmatched. The CDR3 totals 14 residues. Per the germline V gene, CDR1 is DFQATT and CDR2 is SNEGSKA (reference sequence).

This clonotype was found a few times. The J gene is TRBJ2-7, the V gene TRBV29-1, with D possibly TRBD2 on 6 matching bases. Germline V lookup: CDR1 SQVTM, CDR2 ANQGSEA. This CDR3 contains 15 residues. V dropped 3 bases and J dropped 0 bases, with 15 bases sitting between them. The CDR3 DNA reads as TGCAGCGTTGAGGCGGGAAGGGGCCTCTCCTACGAGCAGTACTTC. This gives the protein CSVEAGRGLSYEQYF.

J is TRBJ2-7 and V is TRBV5-1; 10 bases are shared with TRBD2. The V gene's germline CDR1 is SGHRS and CDR2 YFSETQ. The CDR3 covers 14 residues. V lost 5 bases to trimming and J lost 4 bases; unmatched junction nucleotides: 6. CDR3 bases: TGCGCCAGCAGGCTTACACTAGCGGGATACGAGCAGTACTTC. Encoded protein: CASRLTLAGYEQYF.

CDR3 DNA sequence: TGCAGTGCCAGCGTGGGAGGGCTGAGGACCGGGGAGCTGTTTTTT. This sequence encodes CSASVGGLRTGELFF. This chain uses TRBV20-1 with TRBJ2-2; 7 bases line up with TRBD2. The V segment lost 6 bases and the J segment 5 bases; nucleotides outside the gene matches: 12. Germline CDR1 DFQATT, CDR2 SNEGSKA (reference sequence). The length of the CDR3 is 15 residues.